Listed here are 25 T cell receptor beta chains from one sample, sequenced in a study of T cell repertoires in ileal Crohn's disease. Libraries were prepared by immunoSEQ multiplex PCR; TCRdb keeps only in-frame clonotypes and omits some of them. The table includes several thousand clones, 70% to 80% detected once. Specified time point: neoterminal ileum biopsy at postoperative endoscopy, about 6 months after surgery. The sequenced material came from ileal tissue. Receptors originate from an adult with Crohn's disease.

The chain is built from TRBV7-8 and TRBJ1-1; 7 bases are shared with TRBD1. This CDR3 region has 13 residues. Germline-derived CDR1 and CDR2 are SGHVS and FQNEAQ. V dropped 5 bases and J dropped 8; count of bases not matched to a gene: 8. The CDR3 spells CASSRQGWAEAFF. The CDR3 DNA sequence: TGTGCCAGCAGCCGACAGGGTTGGGCGGAAGCTTTCTTT.

The chain carries TRBV4-1 and TRBJ2-5, with a possible D match to TRBD2 (6 bases). Trimming stripped 2 bases from V and 1 base from J, with 14 bases between. The germline gives CDR1 MGHRA, CDR2 YSYEKL. CDR3 length: 16 residues. CDR3 nucleotides: TGCGCCAGCAGCCAATCAGTGGAGGGATCCCAAGAGACCCAGTACTTC. This encodes CASSQSVEGSQETQYF.

This clone was observed a single time. The rearrangement joins TRBV6-5 to TRBJ1-1, with D perhaps TRBD1 (5 bases). CDR1 and CDR2 (germline): MNHEY, SVGAGI. This CDR3 has 13 amino acids. Trimming stripped 5 bases from V and 6 bases from J, with 13 bases between. DNA for the CDR3: TGTGCCAGCAGTGGAGGGGTTCCGGCTGAAGCTTTCTTT. It specifies CASSGGVPAEAFF.

The V call is TRBV27, the J call TRBJ1-6; 7 bases are shared with TRBD1. In germline, CDR1 is MNHEY, CDR2 SMNVEV (reference sequence). This CDR3 has 13 residues. Trimming took 8 bases from V and 8 from J; bases not matched to a gene: 6. The CDR3 here is CASSDRDYSPLHF. The CDR3, as DNA: TGTGCCAGCTCCGACAGGGATTATTCACCCCTCCACTTT.

V gene TRBV2 combines with J gene TRBJ2-1, with a tentative D call TRBD2 (6 bases). Germline CDR1 reads SNHLY; CDR2 reads FYNNEI. V lost 4 bases, J lost 9 bases, and 13 bases lay in between. This CDR3 is 13 amino acids long. The CDR3 reads CASSAPLAAEQFF. The CDR3 DNA reads as TGTGCCAGCAGTGCCCCACTAGCAGCTGAGCAGTTCTTC.

This chain links TRBV29-1 with TRBJ1-2; possibly TRBD1 for D (5 bases). Germline values: CDR1 SQVTM, CDR2 ANQGSEA. The CDR3 extends over 11 amino acids. The V end was cut by 4 bases, the J end by 8 bases, with 11 bases between. DNA of the CDR3: TGCAGCGTTGGAGCGGGGCTGGGCTACACCTTC. It encodes CSVGAGLGYTF.

V usage is TRBV6-1 and J usage is TRBJ1-5, with a weak D call TRBD1 (6 bases). The CDR3 loop spans 13 amino acids. CDR1 is MNHNS, CDR2 SASEGT, per germline. V lost 7 bases, J lost 4 bases, and 11 bases lay in between. Here the CDR3 DNA reads TGTGCCAGCACAGGGGTGGAGAATCAGCCCCAGCATTTT. This codes for CASTGVENQPQHF.

The rearrangement joins TRBV4-1 to TRBJ2-2, with D maybe TRBD1 (6 bases). V was shortened by 6 bases and J by 1 base, with 15 bases between the two germline ends. Germline CDR1 reads MGHRA; CDR2 reads YSYEKL. CDR3 length: 16 residues. CDR3 protein: CASRYIRDMNTGELFF. DNA of the CDR3: TGCGCCAGCAGATATATCCGGGACATGAACACCGGGGAGCTGTTTTTT.

This chain connects TRBV18 to TRBJ2-2; D call uncertain. V was trimmed by 3 bases and J by 8 bases, leaving 16 bases between them. The CDR3 is 15 residues long. The V gene's germline CDR1 is KGHSH and CDR2 LQKENI. The CDR3 region is CASSPAPLVRGELFF. The CDR3 DNA is TGTGCCAGCTCACCCGCTCCCTTAGTCCGGGGGGAGCTGTTTTTT.

The chain employs TRBV11-2 and TRBJ2-7; 9 nucleotides line up with TRBD2. Per germline, CDR1 SGHAT and CDR2 FQNNGV. This CDR3 has 13 residues. Trimming removed 5 bases from V and 7 bases from J; junction bases left unmatched: 6. Here the CDR3 reads CASSASLAGEQYF. CDR3 nucleotide sequence: TGTGCCAGCAGCGCATCCCTAGCGGGGGAGCAGTACTTC.

This chain joins TRBV6-5 and TRBJ2-2; D perhaps matches TRBD1 (6 bases). Looked up from germline, CDR1 is MNHEY and CDR2 is SVGAGI. CDR3 size: 14 residues. The ends were cut back, 10 bases at V and 0 bases at J, with 12 bases in the middle. The CDR3 DNA reads as TGTGCCACCTCACAGGGTCCGAACACCGGGGAGCTGTTTTTT. Translated: CATSQGPNTGELFF.

This chain connects TRBV1 to TRBJ1-3; no DNA check was done on the table's D call, TRBD1. TRBV1 is described as a pseudogene. This CDR3 has 12 residues. The CDR3 DNA is TGCACCATTGCAGGGCCAGGAAACACCATATATTTT. Translated, it gives CTIAGPGNTIYF.

The rearrangement links TRBV15 to TRBJ1-1, with D possibly being TRBD1 (5 bases). CDR1 is LNHNV and CDR2 is YYDKDF in the germline V gene (reference sequence). V was trimmed by 2 bases and J by 4 bases, leaving 14 bases between them. The CDR3 spans 15 residues. CDR3 amino acids: CATSRLGGGGTEAFF. The CDR3 DNA reads as TGTGCCACCAGCAGACTGGGGGGGGGAGGCACTGAAGCTTTCTTT.

Comment on this clone: Additional DNA sequences in this sample encode the identical CDR3. The J gene is TRBJ1-1, the V gene TRBV2, with a weak D call TRBD1 (6 bases). This CDR3 region has 13 residues. Looked up from germline, CDR1 is SNHLY and CDR2 is FYNNEI. The V gene lost 5 bases and the J gene lost 0 bases, with 7 bases spanning the gap. CDR3 nucleotides: TGTGCCAGCAGTACAGGGCTGAACACTGAAGCTTTCTTT. The encoded protein is CASSTGLNTEAFF.

The gene calls are TRBV5-4 and TRBJ2-7; the match to TRBD1 covers 9 bases. J was trimmed by 6 bases and V by 4 bases; bases with no gene match: 5. The CDR3 consists of 13 residues. CDR1 and CDR2 from the germline V gene are SGHNT and YYREEE (reference sequence). Here the CDR3 DNA reads TGTGCCAGCAGCCGGGACAGGGTCGCCGAGCAGTACTTC. This translates into CASSRDRVAEQYF.

The chain recombines TRBV18 with TRBJ2-7; the D is unclear. The CDR3 runs 13 residues. Trimming shortened V by 1 base and J by 4 bases, and 8 bases separated the two germline ends. Germline CDR1 KGHSH, CDR2 LQKENI. The CDR3, as DNA: TGTGCCAGCTCACCACTGGGCATATACGAGCAGTACTTC. This gives the protein CASSPLGIYEQYF.

The rearrangement uses TRBV6-6 and TRBJ1-5; no clear D. The CDR3 is 13 amino acids. Trimming took off 11 bases at V and 3 bases at J, with 14 bases between the two ends. Germline CDR1 and CDR2: MNHNY and SVGAGI (reference sequence). The CDR3 DNA reads as TGTGCCGCCCGCCCCGGACTCAATCAGCCCCAGCATTTT. This sequence encodes CAARPGLNQPQHF.

This sequence joins TRBV30 and TRBJ1-1, with a possible D match to TRBD1 (6 bases). The V and J ends lost 3 bases and 4 bases respectively, with 12 bases between them. Germline loops: CDR1 GTSNPN, CDR2 SVGIG (reference sequence). The CDR3 sequence is 13 residues long. CDR3 nucleotide sequence: TGTGCCTGGAGCCAGGGGCGGATCACTGAAGCTTTCTTT. Residues: CAWSQGRITEAFF.

The rearrangement joins TRBV11-3 to TRBJ2-1; tentative D call: TRBD2 (5 bases). This CDR3 contains 18 residues. Deletions cut 4 bases from V and 4 bases from J, with 23 bases between. The germline V gene has CDR1 SGHNT and CDR2 YENEEA. In DNA, the CDR3 is TGTGCCAGCAGCTCAACTTGGGGAGAAGAATTTTATTACAATGAGCAGTTCTTC. Residues: CASSSTWGEEFYYNEQFF.

This chain joins TRBV4-2 and TRBJ2-5; D is ambiguous. The better agreement between TRBJ2-7 and the DNA end casts doubt on the J call. This CDR3 is 14 amino acids long. Germline V gene data show CDR1 as LGHNA and CDR2 as YNFKEQ. CDR3 protein: CASSQASDPYEQYF. Here the CDR3 DNA reads TGTGCCAGCAGCCAAGCCAGCGACCCCTACGAGCAGTACTTC.

The chain couples TRBV18 to TRBJ2-7; a possible D gene is TRBD2 (5 bases). Trimming took off 5 bases at V and 12 bases at J, with 20 bases between the two ends. The CDR3 totals 13 residues. Germline V lookup: CDR1 KGHSH, CDR2 LQKENI. DNA for the CDR3: TGTGCCAGCTCATCAGAGCGGCAGAGCGGTCCGTACTTC. It yields the protein CASSSERQSGPYF.

The chain recombines TRBV7-9 with TRBJ1-2; tentatively, D is TRBD1 (5 bases). This CDR3 spans 15 amino acids. V was trimmed by 1 base and J by 5 bases, leaving 14 bases between them. From germline, CDR1 is SEHNR and CDR2 FQNEAQ (reference sequence). CDR3 DNA sequence: TGTGCCAGCAGCTTAGAAACAGGCGGTCTTTATGGCTACACCTTC. Translated: CASSLETGGLYGYTF.

The chain employs TRBV6-1 and TRBJ2-1; D is perhaps TRBD2 (6 bases). Trimming shortened V by 8 bases and J by 1 base, and 12 bases separated the two germline ends. The CDR3 is made up of 14 amino acids. Germline values: CDR1 MNHNS, CDR2 SASEGT. The CDR3 sequence: CASGRDPSYNEQFF. CDR3 nucleotide sequence: TGTGCCAGCGGGCGGGATCCTTCCTACAATGAGCAGTTCTTC.

The rearrangement uses TRBV21-1 and TRBJ1-1; the D call TRBD1 from the table was never checked on the DNA. TRBV21-1 is marked as a pseudogene. The CDR3 length is 18 residues. The CDR3 DNA reads TGTGCCAGCAGCAAATGTTGCCCCAGGTTTCACATGAACACTGAAGCTTTCTTT. This gives the protein CASSKCCPRFHMNTEAFF.

The rearrangement uses TRBV30 and TRBJ1-1; 8 positions match TRBD1. This CDR3 has 14 residues. In germline, CDR1 is GTSNPN, CDR2 SVGIG (reference sequence). With 2 bases clipped from V and 5 bases from J, the junction kept 7 bases outside the gene matches. CDR3 bases: TGTGCCTGGAGTCCTCAGGGGGCCGGAACTGAAGCTTTCTTT. It specifies CAWSPQGAGTEAFF. Looking up the rest from reference TRBV30 and TRBJ1-1 gives the full variable domain: SQTIHQWPATLVQPVGSPLSLECTVEGTSNPNLYWYRQAAGRGLQLLFYSVGIGQISSEVPQNLSASRPQDRQFILSSKKLLLSDSGFYLCAWSPQGAGTEAFFGQGTRLTVV.